The 10 T cell receptor beta chains below were found in one sample sequenced in a study of spatial heterogeneity in lung cancer. Regarding time point: sample taken at primary tumor resection. TCRdb itself ran the 5' RACE reads through MiXCR, one entry per CDR3 protein. The table has just under 95,000 distinct CDR3 sequences, approximately 12% seen once. Here the sequenced sample was PBMCs, taken at surgery. Every receptor here comes from a male donor with early-stage non-small cell lung cancer.

This clonotype appeared once. The chain employs TRBV27 and TRBJ1-5; D unresolved. Per the germline V gene, CDR1 is MNHEY and CDR2 is SMNVEV (reference sequence). Trimming removed 5 bases from V and 6 bases from J, with 17 bases in between. The CDR3 spans 15 residues. CDR3 in DNA: TGTGCCAGCAGTCCCACCCTGAAGCGTGCTCAGCCCCAGCATTTT. Encoded protein: CASSPTLKRAQPQHF.

This chain joins TRBV6-1 and TRBJ1-5; D is undetermined. Germline values: CDR1 MNHNS, CDR2 SASEGT. The CDR3 extends over 17 amino acids. With 2 bases removed from V and 4 bases from J, the gap between germline ends came to 18 bases. CDR3 DNA sequence: TGTGCCAGCAGTGAACAAGGGCGGCGGGTAAGGAATCAGCCCCAGCATTTT. Amino acids: CASSEQGRRVRNQPQHF.

The V and J genes are TRBV29-1 and TRBJ2-7, with 7 bases matching TRBD2. Germline-derived CDR1 and CDR2 are SQVTM and ANQGSEA. V was pared by 6 bases and J by 6 bases, with 2 bases of the junction left unmatched. The CDR3 has 10 amino acids. CDR3 protein: CSVWEGEQYF. The DNA for the CDR3 is TGCAGCGTGTGGGAGGGCGAGCAGTACTTC.

This clonotype was found a few times. The J gene is TRBJ2-6, the V gene TRBV7-2, with a possible D match to TRBD1 (6 bases). There are 17 residues in the CDR3. V gave up 3 bases and J gave up 0 bases, with 12 bases separating them. Per the germline V gene, CDR1 is SGHTA and CDR2 is FQGNSA. CDR3 bases: TGTGCCAGCAGCTTCCGGGACACATTCTCTGGGGCCAACGTCCTGACTTTC. This gives the protein CASSFRDTFSGANVLTF.

The chain carries TRBV14 and TRBJ1-2; D is perhaps TRBD1 (5 bases). This CDR3 region has 14 residues. Germline CDR1 and CDR2: SGHDN and FVKESK. Trimming removed 1 base at V and 3 bases at J, with 9 bases between. The CDR3 reads CASSQVGRDYGYTF. In DNA, the CDR3 is TGTGCCAGCAGCCAAGTTGGCAGGGACTATGGCTACACCTTC.

This clonotype was counted only a few times. CDR3 DNA sequence: TGTGCCAGCATCCGGGGAGGGCTAGTCGATGGGGATACGCAGTATTTT. Translated, it gives CASIRGGLVDGDTQYF. The J gene is TRBJ2-3, the V gene TRBV12-3 or TRBV12-4, with TRBD2 identical over 7 bases. V shed 7 bases and J 6 bases; nucleotides not matched to a gene: 16. The CDR3 spans 16 residues.

The V call is TRBV14, the J call TRBJ1-5; D is ambiguous. The CDR3 has 15 residues. Germline CDR1 SGHDN, CDR2 FVKESK. Deletions cut 0 bases from V and 4 bases from J, with 10 bases between. The chain's CDR3 is CASSQERGRNQPQHF. For the CDR3, the DNA is TGTGCCAGCAGCCAAGAACGGGGTCGAAATCAGCCCCAGCATTTT.

J is TRBJ2-7 and V is TRBV7-2, with 8 bases identical to TRBD1. The germline gives CDR1 SGHTA, CDR2 FQGNSA. V was clipped by 5 bases and J by 5 bases; unmatched bases: 8. The CDR3 is 14 amino acids. CDR3 region: CASSPGTGFDEQYF. CDR3 DNA sequence: TGTGCCAGCAGCCCGGGGACAGGATTCGACGAGCAGTACTTC.

This chain links TRBV24-1 with TRBJ2-2; possibly TRBD2 for D (5 bases). V lost 6 bases, J lost 7 bases, and 8 bases lay in between. CDR1 and CDR2 (germline): KGHDR, SFDVKD. The CDR3 extends over 12 amino acids. Here the CDR3 reads CATSRGVGELFF. CDR3 DNA sequence: TGTGCCACCAGTCGGGGAGTCGGGGAGCTGTTTTTT.

In its sample, this clonotype was seen a few times. The chain links TRBV4-3 to TRBJ2-1; the D is unclear. There are 16 residues in the CDR3. Germline CDR1 and CDR2: LGHNA and YSLEER. V lost 5 bases to trimming and J lost 0 bases, with 14 bases between them. CDR3 sequence: CASSTRTQSSYNEQFF. The CDR3 DNA sequence: TGCGCCAGCAGCACCCGGACGCAGAGCTCCTACAATGAGCAGTTCTTC.